What follows describes a single T cell receptor beta chain. Its antigen is undetermined. The data were obtained in a study of vaccination and CD4 T cells after COVID-19. Treatment here: approximately 10-day PBMC culture with coronavirus spike peptide pools or control peptides (ViraFEST assay). CDR1 is SGHTA, CDR2 FQGNSA, per germline. V was pared by 3 bases and J by 14 bases, with 11 bases between. The CDR3 consists of 12 residues. CD4+ T cells that had been cultured provided DNA sequenced with the Oncomine TCR Beta short-read assay. In TCRdb, the PCR reads were re-called with MiXCR into one record per CDR3 protein. The table shows more than 9,500 distinct CDR3 sequences, with less than 50% occurring only once.

The clonotype originates from a human donor who had recovered from COVID-19. The gene calls are TRBV7-2 and TRBJ1-6; D not certain. The specimen sequenced was CD4+ T cells from blood, cultured in vitro. The CDR3 loop reads CASSFDYRALHF. The CDR3 coding sequence is TGTGCCAGCAGCTTTGACTATAGGGCCCTCCACTTT.